This T cell receptor beta chain was recovered during a study of CD8+ T cells in alopecia areata. cDNA prepared by RNA extraction and subsequent reverse transcription served as the template for sequencing. Clones were sequenced by immunoSEQ multiplex PCR, and TCRdb holds only the in-frame ones, with some missing. The repertoire holds 150,000 to 250,000 clones, with approximately 60% as singletons. The treatment denotes: oral pan-JAK inhibitor, 5-10 mg twice daily. V dropped 0 bases and J dropped 1; count of bases not matched to a gene: 0. In germline, CDR1 is SGHRS, CDR2 YFSETQ. This CDR3 has 16 residues.

The rearrangement joins TRBV5-1 to TRBJ2-3; 12 bases map to TRBD2. The source is a human donor with alopecia areata. Sequencing was performed on CD4+ T cells sorted from blood, taken at week 4, from a patient treated with tofacitinib. The CDR3 coding sequence is TGCGCCAGCAGCTTGGGACTAGCGGGGGGCACAGATACGCAGTATTTT. It translates to CASSLGLAGGTDTQYF.